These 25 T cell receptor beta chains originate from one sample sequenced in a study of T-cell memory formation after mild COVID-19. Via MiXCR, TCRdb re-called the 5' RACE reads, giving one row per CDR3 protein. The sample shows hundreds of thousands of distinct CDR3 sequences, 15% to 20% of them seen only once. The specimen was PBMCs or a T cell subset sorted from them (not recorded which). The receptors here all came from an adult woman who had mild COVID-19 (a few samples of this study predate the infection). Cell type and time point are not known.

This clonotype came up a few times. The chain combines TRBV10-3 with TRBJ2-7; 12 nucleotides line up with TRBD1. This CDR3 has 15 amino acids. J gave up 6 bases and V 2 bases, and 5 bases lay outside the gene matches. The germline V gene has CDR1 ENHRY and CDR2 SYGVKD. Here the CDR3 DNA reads TGTGCCATCAGTGAGCCCGGGACAGGGGGCCCCGAGCAGTACTTC. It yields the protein CAISEPGTGGPEQYF.

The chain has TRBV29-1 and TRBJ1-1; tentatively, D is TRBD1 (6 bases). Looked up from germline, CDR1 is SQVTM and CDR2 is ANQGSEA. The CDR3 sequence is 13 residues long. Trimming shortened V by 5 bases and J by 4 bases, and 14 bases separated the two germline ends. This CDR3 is CSVSGGLGTEAFF. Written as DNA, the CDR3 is TGCAGCGTTAGTGGGGGGCTGGGCACTGAAGCTTTCTTT.

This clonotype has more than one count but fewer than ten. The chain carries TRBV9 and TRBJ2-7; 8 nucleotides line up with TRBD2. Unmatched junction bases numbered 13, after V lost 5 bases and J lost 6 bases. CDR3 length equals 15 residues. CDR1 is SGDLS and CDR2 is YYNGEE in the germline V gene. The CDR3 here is CASSVSLSGAREQYF. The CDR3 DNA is TGTGCCAGCAGTGTTTCCCTTAGCGGGGCGCGCGAGCAGTACTTC.

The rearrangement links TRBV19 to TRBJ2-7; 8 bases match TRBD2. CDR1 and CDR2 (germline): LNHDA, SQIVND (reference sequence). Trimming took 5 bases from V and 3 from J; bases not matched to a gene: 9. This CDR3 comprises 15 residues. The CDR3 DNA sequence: TGTGCCAGTAGTCCCTGGACTAGCACCGTCTACGAGCAGTACTTC. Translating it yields CASSPWTSTVYEQYF.

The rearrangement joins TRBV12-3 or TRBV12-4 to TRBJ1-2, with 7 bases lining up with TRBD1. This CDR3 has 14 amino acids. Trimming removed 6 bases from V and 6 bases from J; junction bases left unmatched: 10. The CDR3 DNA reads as TGTGCCAGCAGACCTAGACAGGGCTCGAATGGCTACACCTTC. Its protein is CASRPRQGSNGYTF.

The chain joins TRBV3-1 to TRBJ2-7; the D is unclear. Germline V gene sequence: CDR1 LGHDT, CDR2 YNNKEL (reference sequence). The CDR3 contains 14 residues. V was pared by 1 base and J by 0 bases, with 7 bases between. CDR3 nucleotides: TGTGCCAGCAGCCAAGGTAGAACCTCCTACGAGCAGTACTTC. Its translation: CASSQGRTSYEQYF.

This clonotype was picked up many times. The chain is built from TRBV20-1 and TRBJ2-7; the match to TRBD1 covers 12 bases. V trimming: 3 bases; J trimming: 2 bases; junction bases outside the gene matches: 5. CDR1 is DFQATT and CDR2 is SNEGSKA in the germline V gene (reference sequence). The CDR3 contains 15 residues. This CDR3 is CSARGTGGFAYEQYF. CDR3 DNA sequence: TGCAGTGCTAGGGGGACAGGGGGCTTTGCCTACGAGCAGTACTTC.

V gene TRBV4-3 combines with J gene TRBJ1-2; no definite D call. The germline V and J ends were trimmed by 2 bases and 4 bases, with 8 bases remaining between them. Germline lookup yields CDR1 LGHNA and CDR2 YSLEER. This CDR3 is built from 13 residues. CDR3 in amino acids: CASSQPGTYGYTF. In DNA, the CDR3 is TGCGCCAGCAGCCAACCCGGAACCTATGGCTACACCTTC.

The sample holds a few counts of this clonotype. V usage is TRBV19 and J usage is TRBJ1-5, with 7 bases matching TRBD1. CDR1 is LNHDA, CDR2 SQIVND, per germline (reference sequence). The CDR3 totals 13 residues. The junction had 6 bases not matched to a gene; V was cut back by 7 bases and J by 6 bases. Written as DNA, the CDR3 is TGTGCCAGTACCACGGACAGGTCTCAGCCCCAGCATTTT. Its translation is CASTTDRSQPQHF.

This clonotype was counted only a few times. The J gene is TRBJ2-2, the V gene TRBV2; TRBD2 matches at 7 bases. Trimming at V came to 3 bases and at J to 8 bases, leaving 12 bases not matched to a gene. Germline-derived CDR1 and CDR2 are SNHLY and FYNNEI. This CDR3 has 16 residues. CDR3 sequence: CASSEEAGVLQGELFF. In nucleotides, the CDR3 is TGTGCCAGCAGTGAGGAGGCGGGGGTCCTCCAAGGGGAGCTGTTTTTT.

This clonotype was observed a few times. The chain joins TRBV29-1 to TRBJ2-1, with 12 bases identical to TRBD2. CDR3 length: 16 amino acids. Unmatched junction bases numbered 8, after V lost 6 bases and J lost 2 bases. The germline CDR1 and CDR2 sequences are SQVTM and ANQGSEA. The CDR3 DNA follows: TGCAGCGTCGAACTAGCGGGAGGAAACCCCTACAATGAGCAGTTCTTC. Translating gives CSVELAGGNPYNEQFF.

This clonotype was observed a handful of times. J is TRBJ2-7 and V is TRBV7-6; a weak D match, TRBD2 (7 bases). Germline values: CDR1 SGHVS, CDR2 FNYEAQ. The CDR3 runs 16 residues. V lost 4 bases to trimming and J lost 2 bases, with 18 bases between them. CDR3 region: CASSSGQMGGPYEQYF. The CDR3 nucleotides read TGTGCCAGCAGCTCTGGACAGATGGGGGGGCCCTACGAGCAGTACTTC.

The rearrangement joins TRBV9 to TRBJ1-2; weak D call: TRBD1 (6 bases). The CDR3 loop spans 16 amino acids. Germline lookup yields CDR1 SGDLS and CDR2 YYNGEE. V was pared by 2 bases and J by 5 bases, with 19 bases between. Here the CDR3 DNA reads TGTGCCAGCAGCGTCGGGGGCGATTGGGGTAGTTATGGCTACACCTTC. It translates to CASSVGGDWGSYGYTF.

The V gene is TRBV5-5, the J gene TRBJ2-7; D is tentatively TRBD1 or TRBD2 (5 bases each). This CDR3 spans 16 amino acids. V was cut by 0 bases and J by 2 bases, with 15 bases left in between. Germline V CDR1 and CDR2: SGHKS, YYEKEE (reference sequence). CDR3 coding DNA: TGTGCCAGCAGCTTGGAGTACGGGACGTCCGCCTACGAGCAGTACTTC. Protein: CASSLEYGTSAYEQYF.

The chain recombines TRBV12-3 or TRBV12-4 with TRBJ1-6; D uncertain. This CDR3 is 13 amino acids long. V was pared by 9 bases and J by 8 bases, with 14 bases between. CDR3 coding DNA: TGTGCCAGTAGAGTTAGGCGGGATTCACCCCTCCACTTT. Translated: CASRVRRDSPLHF.

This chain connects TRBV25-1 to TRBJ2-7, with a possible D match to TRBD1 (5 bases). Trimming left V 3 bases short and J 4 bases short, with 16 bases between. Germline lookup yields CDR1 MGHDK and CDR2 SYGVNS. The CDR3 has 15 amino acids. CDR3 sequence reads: CASSDNGANPYEQYF. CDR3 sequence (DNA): TGTGCCAGCAGTGATAATGGGGCCAACCCATACGAGCAGTACTTC.

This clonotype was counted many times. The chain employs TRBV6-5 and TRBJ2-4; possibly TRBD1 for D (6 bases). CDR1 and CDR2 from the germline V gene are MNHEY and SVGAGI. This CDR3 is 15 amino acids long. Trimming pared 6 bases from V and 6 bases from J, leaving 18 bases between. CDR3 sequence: CASSSPGQGINIQYF. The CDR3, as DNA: TGTGCCAGCAGCTCCCCGGGGCAGGGGATAAACATTCAGTACTTC.

The CDR3 nucleotides read TGTGCCAGCAGCTTTGAGGGGACAAACGTGAACACTGAAGCTTTCTTT. Its translation is CASSFEGTNVNTEAFF. The chain is built from TRBV27 and TRBJ1-1; the D gene is possibly TRBD1 (6 bases). V dropped 6 bases and J dropped 0 bases, with 17 bases sitting between them. In germline, CDR1 is MNHEY, CDR2 SMNVEV (reference sequence). This CDR3 has 16 residues.

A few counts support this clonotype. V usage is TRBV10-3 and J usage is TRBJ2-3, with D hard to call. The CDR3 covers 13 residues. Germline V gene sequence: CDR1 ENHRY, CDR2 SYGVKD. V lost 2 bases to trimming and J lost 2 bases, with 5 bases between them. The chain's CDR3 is CAISEPYTDTQYF. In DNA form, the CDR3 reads TGTGCCATCAGTGAGCCCTACACAGATACGCAGTATTTT.

The CDR3 loop is CASSYSSRAPGSGYTF. CDR3 DNA: TGTGCCAGCAGTTACTCGTCCCGGGCCCCCGGCTCGGGCTACACCTTC. This rearrangement joins TRBV6-5 to TRBJ1-2; D unclear. CDR1 is MNHEY, CDR2 SVGAGI, per germline. The germline V and J ends were trimmed by 0 bases and 8 bases, with 19 bases remaining between them. The CDR3 is made up of 16 amino acids.

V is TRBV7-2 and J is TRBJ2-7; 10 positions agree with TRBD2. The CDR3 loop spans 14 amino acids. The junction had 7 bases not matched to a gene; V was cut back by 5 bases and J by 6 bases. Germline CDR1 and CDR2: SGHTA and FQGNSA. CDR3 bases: TGTGCCAGCAGCCCTAGCGGGAGACTCGCCGAGCAGTACTTC. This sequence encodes CASSPSGRLAEQYF.

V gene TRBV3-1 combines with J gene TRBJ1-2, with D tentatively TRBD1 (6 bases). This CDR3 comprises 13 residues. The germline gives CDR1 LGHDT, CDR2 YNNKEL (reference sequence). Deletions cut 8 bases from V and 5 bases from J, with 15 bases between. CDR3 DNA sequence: TGTGCCAGCGGACTACAGGGCGCATATGGCTACACCTTC. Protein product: CASGLQGAYGYTF.

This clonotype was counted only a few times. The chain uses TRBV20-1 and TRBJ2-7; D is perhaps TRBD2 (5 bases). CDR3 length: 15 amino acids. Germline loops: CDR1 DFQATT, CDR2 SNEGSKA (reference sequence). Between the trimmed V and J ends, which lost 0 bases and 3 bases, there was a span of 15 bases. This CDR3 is CSARDRAAPNYEQYF. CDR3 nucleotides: TGCAGTGCTAGAGATCGAGCGGCCCCGAACTACGAGCAGTACTTC.

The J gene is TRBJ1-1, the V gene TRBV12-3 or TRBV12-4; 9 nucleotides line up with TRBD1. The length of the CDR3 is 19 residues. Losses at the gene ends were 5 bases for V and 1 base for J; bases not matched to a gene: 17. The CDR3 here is CASSLARDRDDMTNTEAFF. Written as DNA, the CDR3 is TGTGCCAGCAGTCTCGCCCGGGACAGGGACGATATGACGAACACTGAAGCTTTCTTT.

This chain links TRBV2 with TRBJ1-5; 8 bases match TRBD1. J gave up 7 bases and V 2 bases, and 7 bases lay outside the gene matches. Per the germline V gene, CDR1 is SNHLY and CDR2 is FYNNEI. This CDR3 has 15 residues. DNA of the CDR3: TGTGCCAGCAGTGAAAACAGGGGGTACCTACAGCCCCAGCATTTT. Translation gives CASSENRGYLQPQHF.